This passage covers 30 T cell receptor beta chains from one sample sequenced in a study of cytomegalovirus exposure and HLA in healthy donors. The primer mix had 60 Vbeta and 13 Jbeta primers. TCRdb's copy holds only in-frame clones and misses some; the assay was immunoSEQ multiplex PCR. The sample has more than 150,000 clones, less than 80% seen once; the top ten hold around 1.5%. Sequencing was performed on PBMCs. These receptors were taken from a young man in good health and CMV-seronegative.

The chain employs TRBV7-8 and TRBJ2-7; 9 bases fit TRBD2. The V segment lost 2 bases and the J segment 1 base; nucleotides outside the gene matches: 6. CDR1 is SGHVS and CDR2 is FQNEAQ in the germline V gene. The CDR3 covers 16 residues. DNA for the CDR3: TGTGCCAGCAGCTTACGGTCTAGCGGGGTTTCCTACGAGCAGTACTTC. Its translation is CASSLRSSGVSYEQYF.

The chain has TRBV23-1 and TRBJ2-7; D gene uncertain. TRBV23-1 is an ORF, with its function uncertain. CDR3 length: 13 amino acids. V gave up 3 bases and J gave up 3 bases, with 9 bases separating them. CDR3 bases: TGCGCCAGCAGTCATCCGTCAGGCTACGAGCAGTACTTC. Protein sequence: CASSHPSGYEQYF.

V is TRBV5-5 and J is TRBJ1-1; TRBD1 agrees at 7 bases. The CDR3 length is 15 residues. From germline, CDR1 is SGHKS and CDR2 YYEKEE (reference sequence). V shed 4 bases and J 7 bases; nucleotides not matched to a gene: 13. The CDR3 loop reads CASSRRTGGTYEAFF. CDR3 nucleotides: TGTGCCAGCAGCCGGCGGACAGGAGGAACCTATGAAGCTTTCTTT. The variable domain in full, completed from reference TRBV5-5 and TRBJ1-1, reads DAGVTQSPTHLIKTRGQQVTLRCSPISGHKSVSWYQQVLGQGPQFIFQYYEKEERGRGNFPDRFSARQFPNYSSELNVNALLLGDSALYLCASSRRTGGTYEAFFGQGTRLTVV.

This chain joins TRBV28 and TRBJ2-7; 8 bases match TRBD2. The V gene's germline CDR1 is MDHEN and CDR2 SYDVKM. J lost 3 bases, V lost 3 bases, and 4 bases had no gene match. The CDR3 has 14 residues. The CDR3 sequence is CASSFLREDYEQYF. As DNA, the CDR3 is TGTGCCAGCAGTTTCCTGCGGGAGGACTACGAGCAGTACTTC.

The CDR3 region is CASSLGGPNYNEQFF. The CDR3 coding sequence is TGTGCCAGCAGCTTAGGGGGGCCGAATTACAATGAGCAGTTCTTC. The chain has TRBV7-2 and TRBJ2-1, with D perhaps TRBD1 (6 bases). From germline, CDR1 is SGHTA and CDR2 FQGNSA. With 1 base removed from V and 4 bases from J, the gap between germline ends came to 11 bases. The CDR3 is made up of 15 amino acids.

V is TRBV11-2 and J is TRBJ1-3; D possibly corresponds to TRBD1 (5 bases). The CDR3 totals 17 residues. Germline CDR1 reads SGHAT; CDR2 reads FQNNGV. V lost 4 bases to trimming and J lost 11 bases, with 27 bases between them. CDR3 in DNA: TGTGCCAGCAGCTCCTTAAGTCAGGGTGCTTCCTTCTCACCCATATATTTT. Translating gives CASSSLSQGASFSPIYF.

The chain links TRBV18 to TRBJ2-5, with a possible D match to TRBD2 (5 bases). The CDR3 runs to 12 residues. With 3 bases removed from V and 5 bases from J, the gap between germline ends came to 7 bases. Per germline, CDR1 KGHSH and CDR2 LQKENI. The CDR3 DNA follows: TGTGCCAGCTCACCGAAGCGGGAGACCCAGTACTTC. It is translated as CASSPKRETQYF.

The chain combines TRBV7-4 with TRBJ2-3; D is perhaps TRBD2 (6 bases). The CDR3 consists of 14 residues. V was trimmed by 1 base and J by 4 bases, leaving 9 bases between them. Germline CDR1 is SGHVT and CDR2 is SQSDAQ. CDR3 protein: CASSLGPGADTQYF. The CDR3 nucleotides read TGTGCCAGCAGCTTAGGTCCGGGGGCAGATACGCAGTATTTT.

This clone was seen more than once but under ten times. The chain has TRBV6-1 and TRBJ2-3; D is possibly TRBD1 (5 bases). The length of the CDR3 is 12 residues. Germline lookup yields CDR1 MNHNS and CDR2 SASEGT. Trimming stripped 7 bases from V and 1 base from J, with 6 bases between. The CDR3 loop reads CASKGGTDTQYF. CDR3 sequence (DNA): TGTGCCAGCAAAGGGGGCACAGATACGCAGTATTTT.

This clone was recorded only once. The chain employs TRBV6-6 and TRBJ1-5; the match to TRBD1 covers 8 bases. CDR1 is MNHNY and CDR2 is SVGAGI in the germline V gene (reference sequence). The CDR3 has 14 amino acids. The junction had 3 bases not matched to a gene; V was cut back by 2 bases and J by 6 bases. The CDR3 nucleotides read TGTGCCAGCAGTTACGGACAGGGCGGTCAGCCCCAGCATTTT. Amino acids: CASSYGQGGQPQHF.

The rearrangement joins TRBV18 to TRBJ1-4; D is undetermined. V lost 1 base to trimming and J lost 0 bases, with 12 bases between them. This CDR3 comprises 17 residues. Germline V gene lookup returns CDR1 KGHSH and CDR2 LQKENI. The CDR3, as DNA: TGTGCCAGCTCACCACGGGCCTCCCATGCAACTAATGAAAAACTGTTTTTT. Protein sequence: CASSPRASHATNEKLFF.

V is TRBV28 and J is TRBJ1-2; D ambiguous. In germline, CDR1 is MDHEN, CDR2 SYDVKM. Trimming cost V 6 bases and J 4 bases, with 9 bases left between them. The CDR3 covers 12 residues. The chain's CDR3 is CASRIQTYGYTF. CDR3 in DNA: TGTGCCAGCAGAATACAGACCTATGGCTACACCTTC.

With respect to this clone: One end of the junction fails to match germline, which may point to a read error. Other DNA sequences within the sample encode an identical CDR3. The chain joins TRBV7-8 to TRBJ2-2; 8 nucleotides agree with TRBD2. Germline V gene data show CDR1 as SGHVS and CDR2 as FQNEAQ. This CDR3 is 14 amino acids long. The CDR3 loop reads CVGQAGVFTGELFF. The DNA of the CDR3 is TGTGTTGGGCAAGCGGGAGTGTTCACCGGGGAGCTATTTTTT. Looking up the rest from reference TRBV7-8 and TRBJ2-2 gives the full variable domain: GAGVSQSPRYKVAKRGQDVALRCDPISGHVSLFWYQQALGQGPEFLTYFQNEAQLDKSGLPSDRFFAERPEGSVSTLKIQRTQQEDSAVYLCVGQAGVFTGELFFGEGSRLTVL.

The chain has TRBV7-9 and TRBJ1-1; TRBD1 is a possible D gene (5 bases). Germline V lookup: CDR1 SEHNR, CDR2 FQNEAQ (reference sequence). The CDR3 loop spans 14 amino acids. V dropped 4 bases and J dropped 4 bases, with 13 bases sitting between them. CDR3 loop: CASSSRTGGTEAFF. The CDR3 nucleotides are TGTGCCAGCAGCTCCCGAACCGGGGGCACTGAAGCTTTCTTT. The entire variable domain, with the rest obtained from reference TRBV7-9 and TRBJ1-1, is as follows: DTGVSQNPRHKITKRGQNVTFRCDPISEHNRLYWYRQTLGQGPEFLTYFQNEAQLEKSRLLSDRFSAERPKGSFSTLEIQRTEQGDSAMYLCASSSRTGGTEAFFGQGTRLTVV.

In DNA, the CDR3 is TGCAGCGCCCCCGCGGGGATCGGAGCTTTCTTT. Translated, it gives CSAPAGIGAFF. This chain uses TRBV29-1 with TRBJ1-1; D is unresolved. The ends were cut back, 7 bases at V and 10 bases at J, with 16 bases in the middle. Germline CDR1 is SQVTM and CDR2 is ANQGSEA. The CDR3 is made up of 11 amino acids.

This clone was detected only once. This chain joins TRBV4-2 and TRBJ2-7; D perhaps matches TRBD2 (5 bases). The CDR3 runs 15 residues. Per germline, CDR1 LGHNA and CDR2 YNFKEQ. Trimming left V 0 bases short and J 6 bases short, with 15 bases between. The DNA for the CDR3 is TGTGCCAGCAGCCAAGATCGCGAGGGAACGAGCGAGCAGTACTTC. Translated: CASSQDREGTSEQYF.

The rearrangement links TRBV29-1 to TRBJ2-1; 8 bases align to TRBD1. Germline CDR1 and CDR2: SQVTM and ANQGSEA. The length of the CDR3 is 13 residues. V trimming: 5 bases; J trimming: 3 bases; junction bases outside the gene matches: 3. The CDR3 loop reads CSVLGQGYNEQFF. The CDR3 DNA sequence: TGCAGCGTTCTAGGACAGGGCTACAATGAGCAGTTCTTC.

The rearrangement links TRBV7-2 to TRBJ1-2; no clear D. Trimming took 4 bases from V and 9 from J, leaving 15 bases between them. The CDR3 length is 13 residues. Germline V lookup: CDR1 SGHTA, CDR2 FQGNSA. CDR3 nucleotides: TGTGCCAGCAGCTCTAGCAGGTTGGTTAGCTACACCTTC. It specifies CASSSSRLVSYTF.

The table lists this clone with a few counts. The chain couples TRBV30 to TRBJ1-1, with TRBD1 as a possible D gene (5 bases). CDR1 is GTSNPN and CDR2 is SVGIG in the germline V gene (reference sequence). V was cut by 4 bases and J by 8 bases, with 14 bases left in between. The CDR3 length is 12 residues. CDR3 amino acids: CAWIGANAEAFF. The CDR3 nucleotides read TGTGCCTGGATAGGGGCAAACGCCGAAGCTTTCTTT.

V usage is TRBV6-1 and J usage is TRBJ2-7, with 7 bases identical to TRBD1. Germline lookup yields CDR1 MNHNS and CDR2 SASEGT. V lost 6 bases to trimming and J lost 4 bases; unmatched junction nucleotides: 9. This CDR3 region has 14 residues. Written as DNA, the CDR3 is TGTGCCAGCAGAGAGACAGGGACAAGGTACGAGCAGTACTTC. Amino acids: CASRETGTRYEQYF.

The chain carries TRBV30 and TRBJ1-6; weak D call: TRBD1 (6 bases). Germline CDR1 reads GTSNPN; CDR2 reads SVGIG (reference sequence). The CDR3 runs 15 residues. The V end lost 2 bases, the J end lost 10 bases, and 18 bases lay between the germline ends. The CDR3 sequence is CAWSLPGRGGSPLHF. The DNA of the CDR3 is TGTGCCTGGAGTCTCCCAGGCAGGGGCGGATCACCCCTCCACTTT.

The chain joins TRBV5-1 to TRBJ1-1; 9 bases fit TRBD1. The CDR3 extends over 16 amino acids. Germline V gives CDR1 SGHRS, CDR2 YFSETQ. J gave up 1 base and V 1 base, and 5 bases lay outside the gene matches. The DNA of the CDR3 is TGCGCCAGCAGCTTGTACAGGGGGCGGCCGAACACTGAAGCTTTCTTT. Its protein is CASSLYRGRPNTEAFF.

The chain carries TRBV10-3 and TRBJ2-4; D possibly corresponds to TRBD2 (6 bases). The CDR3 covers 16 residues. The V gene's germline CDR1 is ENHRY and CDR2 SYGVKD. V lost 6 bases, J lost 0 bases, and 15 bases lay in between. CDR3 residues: CAISPGGAIAKNIQYF. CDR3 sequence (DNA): TGTGCCATCAGCCCCGGGGGAGCGATAGCCAAAAACATTCAGTACTTC.

In nucleotides, the CDR3 is TGTGCCAGCAGTGATGGGGCTGCTAGCTCCTACGAGCAGTACTTC. It codes for CASSDGAASSYEQYF. The chain couples TRBV2 to TRBJ2-7, with a tentative D call TRBD1 (5 bases). Germline assignment: CDR1 SNHLY and CDR2 FYNNEI. There are 15 residues in the CDR3. The V gene lost 3 bases and the J gene lost 0 bases, with 12 bases spanning the gap.

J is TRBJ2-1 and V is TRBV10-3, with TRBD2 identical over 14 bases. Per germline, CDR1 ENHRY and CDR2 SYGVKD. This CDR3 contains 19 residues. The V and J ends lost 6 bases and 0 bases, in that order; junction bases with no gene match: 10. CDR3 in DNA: TGTGCCATCAGCCTAGGACTAGCGGGGGGAGCCAGCTCCTACAATGAGCAGTTCTTC. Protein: CAISLGLAGGASSYNEQFF.

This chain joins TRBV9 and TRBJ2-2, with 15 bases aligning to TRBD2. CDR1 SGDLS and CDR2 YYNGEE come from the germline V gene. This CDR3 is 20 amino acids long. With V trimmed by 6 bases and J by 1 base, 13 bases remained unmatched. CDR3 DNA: TGTGCCAGCATCGCCGAGGCGGGACTAGCGGGGGGATTGAACACCGGGGAGCTGTTTTTT. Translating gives CASIAEAGLAGGLNTGELFF.

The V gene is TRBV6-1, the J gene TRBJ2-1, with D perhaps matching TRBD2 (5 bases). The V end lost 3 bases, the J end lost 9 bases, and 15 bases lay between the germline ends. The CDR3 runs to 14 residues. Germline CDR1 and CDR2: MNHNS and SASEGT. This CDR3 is CASSEVRSGAEQFF. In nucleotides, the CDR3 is TGTGCCAGCAGTGAGGTAAGGAGCGGAGCTGAGCAGTTCTTC.

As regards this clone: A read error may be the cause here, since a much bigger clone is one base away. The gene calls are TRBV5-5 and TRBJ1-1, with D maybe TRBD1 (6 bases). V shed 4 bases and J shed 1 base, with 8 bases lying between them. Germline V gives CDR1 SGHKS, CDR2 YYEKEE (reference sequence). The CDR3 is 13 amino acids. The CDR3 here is CASSPTGNTEAFF. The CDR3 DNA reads TGTGCCAGCAGCCCGACAGGGAACACTGAAGCTTTCTTT.

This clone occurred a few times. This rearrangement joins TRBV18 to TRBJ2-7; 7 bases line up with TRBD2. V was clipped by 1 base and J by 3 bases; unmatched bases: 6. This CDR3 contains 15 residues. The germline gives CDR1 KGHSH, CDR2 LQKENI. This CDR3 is CASSPRLAEIYEQYF. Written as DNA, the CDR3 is TGTGCCAGCTCACCACGGCTAGCGGAGATCTACGAGCAGTACTTC. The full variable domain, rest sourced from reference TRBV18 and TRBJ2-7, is NAGVMQNPRHLVRRRGQEARLRCSPMKGHSHVYWYRQLPEEGLKFMVYLQKENIIDESGMPKERFSAEFPKEGPSILRIQQVVRGDSAAYFCASSPRLAEIYEQYFGPGTRLTVT.

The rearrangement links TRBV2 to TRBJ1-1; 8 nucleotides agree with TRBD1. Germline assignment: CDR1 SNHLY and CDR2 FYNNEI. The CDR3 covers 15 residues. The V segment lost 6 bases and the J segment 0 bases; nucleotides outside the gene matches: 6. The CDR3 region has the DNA TGTGCCAGCAGACCCCCGACAGGGGTGAACACTGAAGCTTTCTTT. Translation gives CASRPPTGVNTEAFF.